This T cell receptor (beta chain) was sequenced in a study of shared clonotypes between healthy human individuals. Study observations and caveats: Estimated richness values were generally larger in naive subsets than in memory subsets. Generation of non-shared clonotypes was less probable than generation of clonotypes shared by all four donors. Among donors, the sharing of clonotypes was expected to be influenced by sequencing depth.

Data came from immunoSEQ multiplex PCR; TCRdb stores just in-frame clones and leaves some out. The data show 2 million to 2.5 million clones, with about 94% seen just once and approximately 0.13% held by the top ten. With regard to this clone: What it binds is unknown.

The CDR3 sequence is 13 residues long. Germline lookup yields CDR1 SGHRS and CDR2 YFSETQ. Trimming stripped 4 bases from V and 3 bases from J, with 11 bases between. The sample taken for sequencing was naive CD4+ T cells sorted from blood. Regarding subset: CD45RA+ positively selected. This TCR was recovered from a man in his late teens or twenties in good health. The chain uses TRBV5-1 and TRBJ2-7, with D uncertain. CDR3 sequence: CASSNNQGYEQYF. CDR3 sequence (DNA): TGCGCCAGCAGCAACAACCAAGGCTACGAGCAGTACTTC.